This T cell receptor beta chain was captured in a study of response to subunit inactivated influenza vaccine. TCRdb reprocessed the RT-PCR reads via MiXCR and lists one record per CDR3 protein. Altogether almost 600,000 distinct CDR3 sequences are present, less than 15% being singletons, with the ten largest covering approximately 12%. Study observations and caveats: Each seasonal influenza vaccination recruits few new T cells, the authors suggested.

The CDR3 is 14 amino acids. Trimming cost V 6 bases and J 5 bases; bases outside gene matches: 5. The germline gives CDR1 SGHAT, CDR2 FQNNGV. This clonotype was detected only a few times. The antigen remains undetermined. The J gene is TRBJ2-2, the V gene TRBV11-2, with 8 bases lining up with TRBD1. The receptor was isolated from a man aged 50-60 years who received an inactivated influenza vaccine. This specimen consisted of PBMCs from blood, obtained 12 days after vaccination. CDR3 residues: CASRETGVTGELFF. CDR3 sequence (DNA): TGTGCCAGCAGGGAGACAGGGGTTACCGGGGAGCTGTTTTTT.